This TCR beta chain derives from a study of beta chain features in type 1 diabetes. As for the study in general: Sorted cell examination encompassed 85 million to 140 million cells across all samples.

Losses at the gene ends were 1 base for V and 3 bases for J; bases not matched to a gene: 3. The CDR3 contains 16 residues. Per the germline V gene, CDR1 is MNHEY and CDR2 is SMNVEV (reference sequence). Whole-study results and caveats: No resolution was reached here on whether HLA type influences TCRB rearrangement. In all four CD4+ subsets, TCRB CDR3 length was significantly, moderately reduced in type 1 diabetes.

About this clone itself: The antigen is not known.

Sequenced material consisted of expressed TCRB transcripts (all of the isolated RNA was reverse transcribed). Only in-frame clones appear in the TCRdb table, and some are missing; sequencing was by immunoSEQ multiplex PCR. The sample includes hundreds of thousands of clones, around 9.6% seen only once; the top ten take just under 0.035%. The chain couples TRBV27 to TRBJ1-5, with TRBD1 matching over 10 bases. This receptor was obtained from a woman younger than 30 in good health. What was sequenced was naive CD4+ T cells from blood. The CDR3 is CASSLFGTGANQPQHF. The CDR3 nucleotides are TGTGCCAGCAGTTTATTTGGGACAGGGGCCAATCAGCCCCAGCATTTT.